This TCR beta chain emerged from a study of T-cell reconstitution after alpha-beta-depleted transplantation in children. This clonotype was observed many times. The antigen is unknown. The germline V and J ends were trimmed by 0 bases and 5 bases, with 20 bases remaining between them. Germline V gene lookup returns CDR1 MGHRA and CDR2 YSYEKL. CDR3 length equals 19 residues. The TCRbeta library incorporated unique molecular identifiers. TCRdb called the PCR reads again in MiXCR, with one record for every CDR3 protein. The table has roughly 350,000 distinct CDR3 sequences, roughly 15% seen once. Study observations and caveats: Newly produced T cells mostly accounted for T-cell counts and diversity one year post-transplant.

Specimen: PBMCs, mostly from graft donor cells, collected 360 days after TCRalphabeta/CD19-depleted stem cell transplant. The TCR sequence derives from a male patient under 10 years old who had a stem cell transplant for acute lymphoblastic leukemia, so the T cells may come from the graft donor. The rearrangement uses TRBV4-1 and TRBJ1-6; TRBD1 is a possible D gene (6 bases). The CDR3 spells CASSQELGPGVWDNSPLHF. The CDR3 region has the DNA TGCGCCAGCAGCCAAGAGTTAGGACCAGGGGTTTGGGATAATTCACCCCTCCACTTT.